This T cell receptor (beta chain) was identified during a study of shared clonotypes between healthy human individuals. CD45RO-negative, CCR7-positively selected cells formed the naive CD8 fraction, excluding terminally differentiated effector memory CD45RA+ cells. The protocol was immunoSEQ multiplex PCR, while the TCRdb copy is restricted to in-frame clones and leaves out a portion. The repertoire has approximately 810,000 clones, around 93% of them found once; the top ten carry less than 25%. CDR1 and CDR2 (germline): MDHEN, SYDVKM. V shed 3 bases and J shed 2 bases, with 8 bases lying between them. The CDR3 has 13 residues.

The TCR originated in a man aged 25-45 years in good health. V is TRBV28 and J is TRBJ2-7; the D is unclear. The sample comprised naive CD8+ T cells sorted from blood. This CDR3 is CASSFGHTYEQYF. CDR3 bases: TGTGCCAGCAGTTTCGGTCACACCTACGAGCAGTACTTC.